Included here is one T cell receptor (beta chain) sequence, with context. TCRdb's copy holds only in-frame clones and misses some; the assay was immunoSEQ multiplex PCR. The sample lists around 88,000 clones, about three quarters occurring once. The data belong to a study of blood T cell repertoires in COVID-19. V lost 4 bases, J lost 2 bases, and 19 bases lay in between. The germline gives CDR1 SGHTA, CDR2 FQGNSA. This CDR3 spans 17 amino acids. The rearrangement uses TRBV7-2 and TRBJ2-3, with D possibly matching TRBD1 (6 bases). The receptor was derived from a man aged 45-60 years who had recovered from COVID-19. The source material was peripheral blood. The CDR3: CASSSSAAQGNTDTQYF. The CDR3 DNA reads as TGTGCCAGCAGCTCCTCAGCGGCCCAGGGGAACACAGATACGCAGTATTTT. The full variable domain, in which reference TRBV7-2 and TRBJ2-3 provide the parts outside the CDR3, is GAGVSQSPSNKVTEKGKDVELRCDPISGHTALYWYRQSLGQGLEFLIYFQGNSAPDKSGLPSDRFSAERTGGSVSTLTIQRTQQEDSAVYLCASSSSAAQGNTDTQYFGPGTRLTVL.